This T cell receptor (beta chain) was documented in a study of blood T cell repertoires in COVID-19. Study information: Samples of COVID-19 (acute and convalescent) were obtained from the United States, Italy and Spain. T cells, B-cell-depleted T cells, or PBMCs provided the cDNA or gDNA that served as material.

The V end was cut by 4 bases, the J end by 4 bases, with 14 bases between. Germline loops: CDR1 SGDLS, CDR2 YYNGEE. This CDR3 region has 15 residues. Only a few counts were recorded for this clone. As processed by the authors: Scientists estimated how many nucleated cells there were by amplifying reference gene primers. Sequencing used immunoSEQ multiplex PCR; TCRdb keeps in-frame clones, though not all of them. D and trimming were read from the DNA, whereas the V and J calls and clone size are those reported in that table. The table has under 250,000 clones, about four fifths seen once; the top ten hold 3.4%.

The source is a woman between 18 and 29 years old with acute or convalescent COVID-19. The chain carries TRBV9 and TRBJ2-2, with D possibly matching TRBD1 (6 bases). The sample comprised peripheral blood. The CDR3 bases are TGTGCCAGCAGCACATCGGACAGAACCACCGGGGAGCTGTTTTTT. Its protein product is CASSTSDRTTGELFF.